Below, one T cell receptor beta chain is given with its context. No cognate antigen has been identified for it. It has no much larger one-base neighbor in the sample; base qualities were not kept. These data are taken from a study of brain metastases from non-small cell lung cancer (dated by TCRdb to between 2018 and 2021). Concerning the study at large: The immune microenvironment of paired resected primary tumors and brain metastases from non-small-cell lung cancer patients was profiled.

General conclusions and limits of the study: Compared with the matched primary tumors, T-cell clones appeared to be expanded in approximately 64% of brain metastases. T-cell infiltration was lower in brain metastases than in primary tumors (P < 0.001). Paired brain metastases and primary tumors largely shared TCR repertoires, although T-cell densities in the metastases were sparse.

The cohort comprised 30 to 45 patients with surgically resected non-small-cell lung cancer who had both primary tumor and brain metastasis specimens. Archival formalin-fixed, paraffin-embedded tissues were used as the tumor specimens. CDR1 and CDR2, looked up from the germline V gene (reference sequence), are SEHNR and FQNEAQ. V is cut by 1 base and J by 5 bases, and the space between the germline ends is 15 bases. The cysteine opens and the phenylalanine closes a CDR3 of 15 amino acids. Only the CDR3 region is kept as DNA, spanning 45 bases read in frame from base 1. The library was prepared using the immunoSEQ multiplex PCR assay. T-cell receptor beta chain repertoire sequencing was carried out together with a 770-gene immune expression panel. This immuneACCESS table, as held by TCRdb, lists in-frame sequences with V and J called but not all clones. Of the missing ones, under half trace to an unresolved V gene in checked studies; the others have no known cause. This sample comprises about 4,300 clones, 90% of them detected only once. 2.5% to 4% of the sample is in the top ten clones.

Material: primary lung tumor tissue. The cell subset or site tag for this specimen amounts to: primary lung tumor paired with brain metastasis. The V gene is TRBV7-9 and the J gene is TRBJ2-7; the D gene cannot be resolved beyond TRBD1 or TRBD2, each matching 5 bases. The clonotype comes from a donor aged 40 or over with non-small cell lung cancer. The DNA sequence reads TGTGCCAGCAGCTTAGAATTTGGGACCTACCACGAGCAGTACTTC. Its protein reads: CASSLEFGTYHEQYF.